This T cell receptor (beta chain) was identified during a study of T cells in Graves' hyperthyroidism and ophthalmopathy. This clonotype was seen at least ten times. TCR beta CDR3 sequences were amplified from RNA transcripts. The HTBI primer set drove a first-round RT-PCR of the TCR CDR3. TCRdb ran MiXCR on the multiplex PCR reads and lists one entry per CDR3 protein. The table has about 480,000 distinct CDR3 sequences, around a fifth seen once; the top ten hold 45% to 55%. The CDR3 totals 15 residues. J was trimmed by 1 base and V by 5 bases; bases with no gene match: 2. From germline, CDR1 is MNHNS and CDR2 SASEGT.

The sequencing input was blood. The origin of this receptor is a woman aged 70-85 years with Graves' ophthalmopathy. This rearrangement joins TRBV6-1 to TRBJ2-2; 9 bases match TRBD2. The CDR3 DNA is TGTGCCAGCAGTTTTAGCGGGGGGAACACCGGGGAGCTGTTTTTT. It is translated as CASSFSGGNTGELFF.